Here is one TCR beta chain with its context. The antigen is not known. Every immunoSEQ plate was one replicate of a subset's evenly spread DNA. Repertoires were generated with immunoSEQ multiplex PCR, while TCRdb's copy carries only in-frame clones and drops some. In the table there are over a million clones, approximately 96% of which are singletons. These data originate in a study of shared clonotypes between healthy human individuals. For the study at large: Used for every donor were three CD4 naive, three CD4 memory, two CD8 naive and one CD8 memory plate.

Whole-study results and caveats: The sharing of 5% to 6.5% of naive CD4 clonotypes was seen across a handful of donors. It was anticipated that sequencing depth would influence how many clonotypes donors shared.

The TCR originated in a man aged 30 to 39 in good health. The sequenced sample was naive CD4+ T cells sorted from blood. Subset defined: CD45RA+ positively selected.

The CDR3 loop reads CASSNPSGRAMGDNEQFF. In DNA, the CDR3 is TGCGCCAGCAGCAACCCTAGCGGGAGGGCCATGGGTGACAATGAGCAGTTCTTC. V is TRBV5-1 and J is TRBJ2-1, with 12 bases fitting TRBD2. Per germline, CDR1 SGHRS and CDR2 YFSETQ. CDR3 length: 18 amino acids. Trimming at V came to 4 bases and at J to 5 bases, leaving 13 bases not matched to a gene.